This T cell receptor (beta chain) appears in the sequencing data of a study of shared clonotypes between healthy human individuals (TCRdb year 2020). The study in broad terms: The cohort comprised a couple of women and a few men aged 18 to 49 years. Per donor, three plates each were used for CD4 naive and CD4 memory, two for CD8 naive, and one for CD8 memory. Per donor, leukapheresis produced somewhere between about 0.94 and 8.9 billion PBMCs. Blood TCR repertoires of 5 or 6 healthy adults were deeply sequenced to estimate repertoire size and the extent of clonotype sharing between individuals. Libraries were prepared and TCR repertoires were sequenced by different laboratories using diverse techniques, in order to increase sequencing depth and limit assay-specific biases.

The investigation overall reported the following: Larger estimated clonotype richness was generally found for naive subsets than for memory subsets. Because the study included only a small number of donors, the genetic and exposure-history diversity represented was limited. Across a few donors, roughly 5.1% of naive CD4, roughly 3.4% of naive CD8, under 2.5% of memory CD4, and 0.4% of memory CD8 clonotypes were shared. Clonotypes shared by all four sorted-subset donors showed higher generation probabilities than non-shared clonotypes. Pairwise subsampling indicated that sequencing depth was expected to affect the degree of clonotype sharing among donors. Rarefaction of sorted-subset datasets indicated incomplete sequencing despite the large sequencing depth. Sampling was restricted to blood, and TCR repertoires in tissues likely differ from the TCR repertoires found in blood.

Points on this clone: It lacks a known antigen. No much larger clone exists at a distance of one base, and base qualities are not known.

Using the deep immunoSEQ assay, multiplex PCR amplified TCR CDR3 regions from genomic DNA. For each cell subset, the extracted genomic DNA was distributed evenly across all wells of several immunoSEQ 96-well plates, and each plate served as one replicate. For sorted subsets, about 200 ng genomic DNA, equal to 30,000 or so T cell genomes, was loaded into each replicate PCR. The purified libraries were quantified using a Qubit 3.0 fluorometer, sized with a Bioanalyzer 2100, and then quantified again using the KAPA Library Quantification kit. Each immunoSEQ 96-well plate was sequenced on its own single-read 150-cycle Illumina NextSeq 550 flow cell. As for the authors' bioinformatics: Because only junctional sequences without quality scores were contained in the immunoSEQ output, filtering matching that applied to full-length reads could not be performed. Sequences were annotated with PyIR, a Python wrapper for IgBLAST v1.9, using IMGT germline references to assign V/J genes and CDR3. Any read was removed if the V/J assignment was weak (E-value above 1e-6), the CDR3 was missing, or the read contained stop codons, out-of-frame junctions, or ambiguous translated residues. A V3J clonotype was defined by an identical inferred V gene, J gene, and CDR3 amino acid sequence. The percentage overlap between two repertoires was calculated by dividing the number of shared unique clonotypes by the size of the smaller repertoire. Richness of each repertoire was evaluated using RTK rarefaction, the Chao1 estimator, and Recon v2.1 estimates of unobserved clonotypes. OLGA was used to compute generation probabilities for all TCRbeta clonotypes that the gDNA method yielded from a handful of donors. The source is immuneACCESS, and TCRdb retained only in-frame sequences with V and J called. Part of the clones is not carried over; for the studies checked, unresolved V genes explain less than half of this, and the remainder is unexplained. The V and J calls and clone size were taken over from that table, and D and trimming were inferred from the DNA. This sample comprises millions of clones, roughly nine tenths of them detected only once. Clones ranked in the top ten supply 0.11% to 0.15% of the sample.

The donors were healthy, HIV-negative adults with no recently reported acute infections or vaccinations. Only Caucasian adults living in Nashville, Tennessee, USA were represented among the donors. CD4+ T cells were enriched through magnetic negative selection, after which naive cells were positively selected on CD45RA and the remaining negative fraction served as the memory subset. After blood collection by leukapheresis, PBMCs were isolated using Ficoll-Histopaque density gradient centrifugation and then cryopreserved in the vapor phase of liquid nitrogen. Analytical flow cytometry was used to check the purity and quantity of each magnetically sorted T cell population. Genomic DNA was isolated from each sorted fraction and quantified by UV absorbance on a Nanodrop 2000c. A distance of 11 bases separates the germline ends of V and J, which lose 5 bases and 6 bases respectively. Per the germline V gene (reference sequence), LNHDA is the CDR1 and SQIVND is the CDR2. There are 13 amino acids in the CDR3, from cysteine to phenylalanine inclusive. The sequence is cut down to CDR3 DNA, 39 bases in frame from base 1.

Sequenced material: naive CD4+ T cells sorted from blood. What this sample's cell subset or site label stands for: CD45RA+ positively selected. The chain uses TRBV19 and TRBJ1-5, and perhaps TRBD1 as D gene, on 5 matching bases. The TCR was taken from a man in his late teens or twenties in good health. The CDR3 here reads CASSSGRVQPQHF. The bases read TGTGCCAGTAGTTCAGGGAGGGTTCAGCCCCAGCATTTT.